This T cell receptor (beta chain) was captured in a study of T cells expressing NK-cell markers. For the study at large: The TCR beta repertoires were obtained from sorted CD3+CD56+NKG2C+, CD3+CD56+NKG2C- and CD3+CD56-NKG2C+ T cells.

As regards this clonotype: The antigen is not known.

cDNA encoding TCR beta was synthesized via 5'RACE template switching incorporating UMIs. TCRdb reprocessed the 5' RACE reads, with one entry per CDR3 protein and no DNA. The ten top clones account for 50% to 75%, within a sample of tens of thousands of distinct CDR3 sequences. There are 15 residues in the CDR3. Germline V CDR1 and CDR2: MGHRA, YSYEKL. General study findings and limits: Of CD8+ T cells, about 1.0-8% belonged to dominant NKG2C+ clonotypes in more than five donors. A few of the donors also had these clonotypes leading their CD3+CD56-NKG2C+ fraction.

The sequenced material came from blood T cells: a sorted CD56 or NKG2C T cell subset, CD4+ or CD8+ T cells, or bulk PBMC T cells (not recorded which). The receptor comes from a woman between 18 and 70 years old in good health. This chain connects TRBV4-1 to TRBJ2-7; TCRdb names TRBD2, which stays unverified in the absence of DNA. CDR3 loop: CASSHERESSYEQYF.